This T cell receptor (beta chain) was sequenced during a study of T cells in Graves' hyperthyroidism and ophthalmopathy. Researchers took RNA transcripts and amplified the TCR beta CDR3 regions from them. Using the HTBI primer set, a first-round RT-PCR was run on the TCR CDR3. Via MiXCR, TCRdb re-called the multiplex PCR reads, giving one row per CDR3 protein. The sample lists about 400,000 distinct CDR3 sequences, approximately 14% occurring once. Hyperthyroidism was newly diagnosed in patients aged 18 to 65 (duration under 2 months). This clonotype was observed at least ten times. This TCR came from a woman between 18 and 30 years old with Graves' hyperthyroidism that later progressed to Graves' ophthalmopathy. Material: blood.

The CDR3 protein is CASSLAAGGGETQYF. DNA for the CDR3: TGTGCCAGCAGCTTAGCAGCAGGGGGTGGAGAGACCCAGTACTTC. The chain combines TRBV7-9 with TRBJ2-5, with TRBD1 identical over 7 bases. The CDR3 is made up of 15 amino acids. V lost 0 bases and J lost 4; bases outside the gene matches: 5. CDR1 is SEHNR, CDR2 FQNEAQ, per germline (reference sequence).